The rows below give T cell receptor beta chains drawn from one sample of a study of OX40 agonist ivuxolimab in advanced cancers. Repertoires were generated with immunoSEQ multiplex PCR, while TCRdb's copy carries only in-frame clones and drops some. The table has 35,000 to 40,000 clones, approximately 86% seen once. This specimen consisted of CD4+ or CD8+ T cells sorted from blood, obtained in a trial of the OX40 agonist ivuxolimab. The receptor source for this set is an adult with an advanced solid tumor such as melanoma, head and neck, liver or kidney cancer. Each CDR3 is given with its conserved first and last residue. Each record gives: J gene, D gene, clone size, V gene, CDR3 DNA, CDR3 protein. D genes are given only for firm matches. Not every row has a clone size; where given, it reads once, few, many or a size class.

J: TRBJ2-3; D: -; size: few; V: TRBV10-2; DNA: TGCGCCAGCAGTGAGGTCCAGGGGTTGGCAGATACGCAGTATTTT; CDR3: CASSEVQGLADTQYF
J: TRBJ2-1; D: TRBD2; size: few; V: TRBV9; DNA: TGTGCCAGCAGCGGTCCTAGCGGGAGAACCTACAATGAGCAGTTCTTC; CDR3: CASSGPSGRTYNEQFF
J: TRBJ2-7; D: -; size: -; V: TRBV23-1; DNA: TGCGCCAGCAGTCAAAGACTGCCCGAGGGGGAGCAGTACTTC; CDR3: CASSQRLPEGEQYF
J: TRBJ1-4; D: TRBD1; size: -; V: TRBV5-1; DNA: TGCGCCAGCAGCTTCGGACAGGGTAATGAAAAACTGTTTTTT; CDR3: CASSFGQGNEKLFF
J: TRBJ1-5; D: -; size: -; V: TRBV6-6; DNA: TGTGCCAGCAGTTACGGGTCGAATAGCAATCAGCCCCAGCATTTT; CDR3: CASSYGSNSNQPQHF
J: TRBJ2-7; D: -; size: -; V: TRBV6-5; DNA: TGTGCCAGCAGTTACGGAGTGGAATCCACCTACGAGCAGTACTTC; CDR3: CASSYGVESTYEQYF
J: TRBJ2-1; D: -; size: -; V: TRBV2; DNA: TGTGCCAGCACCGGACTTACCCCAGAGCAGTTCTTC; CDR3: CASTGLTPEQFF
J: TRBJ2-3; D: -; size: -; V: TRBV6-1; DNA: TGTGCCAGCTCATACAACCCAATAGGGGGAGATACGCAGTATTTT; CDR3: CASSYNPIGGDTQYF
J: TRBJ1-5; D: TRBD1; size: -; V: TRBV5-1; DNA: TGCGCCAGCAGCTTGGGGGGACAGTCAAATCAGCCCCAGCATTTT; CDR3: CASSLGGQSNQPQHF
J: TRBJ1-5; D: -; size: -; V: TRBV15; DNA: TGTGCCACCAGCAGAGATCGGGCAGGGCCCAATCAGCCCCAGCATTTT; CDR3: CATSRDRAGPNQPQHF
J: TRBJ2-3; D: TRBD1; size: -; V: TRBV29-1; DNA: TGCAGCGTTGAAGTTTTCTCGGTAGGGACAGGGTTCACAGATACGCAGTATTTT; CDR3: CSVEVFSVGTGFTDTQYF
J: TRBJ1-6; D: -; size: -; V: TRBV4-1; DNA: TGCGCCAGCAGCCAAGCACGGCAAAATAATTCACCCCTCCACTTT; CDR3: CASSQARQNNSPLHF
J: TRBJ2-1; D: TRBD2; size: medium-sized; V: TRBV19; DNA: TGTGCCAGTAGCGTCTTAGGCGGGAGATCGAATGAGCAGTTCTTC; CDR3: CASSVLGGRSNEQFF
J: TRBJ2-3; D: -; size: -; V: TRBV6-5; DNA: TGTGCCAGCAGCGGACGGGGGAAAGGTGGCGATACGCAGTATTTT; CDR3: CASSGRGKGGDTQYF
J: TRBJ2-3; D: -; size: -; V: TRBV10-2; DNA: TGCGCCAGCAGGGAGGGACTCTCCGATTTGATGGATACGCAGTATTTT; CDR3: CASREGLSDLMDTQYF
J: TRBJ2-7; D: TRBD1; size: -; V: TRBV10-3; DNA: TGTGCCATCAGTATGGGACAGCCAGGCGAGCAGTACTTC; CDR3: CAISMGQPGEQYF
J: TRBJ2-1; D: -; size: -; V: TRBV11-2; DNA: TGTGCCAGCAGCTTACGGCGGGGAAGCGAGCAGTTCTTC; CDR3: CASSLRRGSEQFF
J: TRBJ2-7; D: TRBD2; size: once; V: TRBV30; DNA: TGTGCCTGGACTAGCGGGAGTATGGTCGAGCAGTACTTC; CDR3: CAWTSGSMVEQYF
J: TRBJ2-1; D: -; size: once; V: TRBV7-2; DNA: TGTGCCAGCAGCTTCTCAAGCGGTAGCTCCTACAATGAGCAGTTCTTC; CDR3: CASSFSSGSSYNEQFF
J: TRBJ2-7; D: TRBD2; size: -; V: TRBV30; DNA: TGTGCCTGGAGTGTCTGGGGGGGGAGGTACGAGCAGTACTTC; CDR3: CAWSVWGGRYEQYF
J: TRBJ2-7; D: -; size: -; V: TRBV19; DNA: TGTGCCAGTAAGGATAGCGCGACCTACGAGCAGTACTTC; CDR3: CASKDSATYEQYF
J: TRBJ1-2; D: TRBD1; size: -; V: TRBV2; DNA: TGTGCCAGCAGTGTTCGACAGGGAAACTATGGCTACACCTTC; CDR3: CASSVRQGNYGYTF
J: TRBJ2-5; D: -; size: -; V: TRBV7-6; DNA: TGTGCCAGCAGCGTACAAGAGACCCAGTACTTC; CDR3: CASSVQETQYF
J: TRBJ2-1; D: -; size: -; V: TRBV5-8; DNA: TGTGCCAGCAGCGGGAGAATCGATCTCGTGAATGAGCAGTTCTTC; CDR3: CASSGRIDLVNEQFF
J: TRBJ2-7; D: TRBD1; size: -; V: TRBV27; DNA: TGTGCCAGCACCAAACAGGGGGACGCCACCTACGAGCAGTACTTC; CDR3: CASTKQGDATYEQYF
J: TRBJ1-2; D: -; size: -; V: TRBV5-1; DNA: TGCGCCAGCAGCTTGGGGGACGACTATGGCTACACCTTC; CDR3: CASSLGDDYGYTF
J: TRBJ1-3; D: TRBD1; size: few; V: TRBV7-2; DNA: TGTGCCAGCAGCTGGAGCGGACAGGGATTATCAGGAAACACCATATATTTT; CDR3: CASSWSGQGLSGNTIYF
J: TRBJ1-5; D: -; size: medium-sized; V: TRBV19; DNA: TGTGCCAGTAGTATTCTTGACGTAAGCAATCAGCCCCAGCATTTT; CDR3: CASSILDVSNQPQHF
J: TRBJ2-5; D: -; size: -; V: TRBV6-1; DNA: TGTGCCAGCAGTGAAGGTCGGGCAGGCCTAAGCCTCCGGGAGACCCAGTACTTC; CDR3: CASSEGRAGLSLRETQYF
J: TRBJ1-2; D: TRBD1; size: -; V: TRBV18; DNA: TGTGCCAGCTCACCGGGACAGGGGGCTTCCTATGGCTACACCTTC; CDR3: CASSPGQGASYGYTF
J: TRBJ1-2; D: -; size: -; V: TRBV6-5; DNA: TGTGCCAGCAGTTACGCCGGGACCGCCTATGGCTACACCTTC; CDR3: CASSYAGTAYGYTF
J: TRBJ1-5; D: -; size: -; V: TRBV2; DNA: TGTGCCAGCAACTCGGTATCAGGACAGCCCCAGCATTTT; CDR3: CASNSVSGQPQHF
J: TRBJ1-5; D: -; size: few; V: TRBV18; DNA: TGTGCCAGCTCATCAGGTCCACAGCCCCAGCATTTT; CDR3: CASSSGPQPQHF
J: TRBJ2-5; D: -; size: -; V: TRBV27; DNA: TGTGCCAGCAGTTTATTAACAGCTCGAGAGACCCAGTACTTC; CDR3: CASSLLTARETQYF
J: TRBJ1-4; D: TRBD1; size: -; V: TRBV6-6; DNA: TGTGCCAGCAGTCGGACGGCAGGGGGAAATGAAAAACTGTTTTTT; CDR3: CASSRTAGGNEKLFF